The clone carrying this T cell receptor (beta chain) was seen more than once but under ten times. Its specificity is not known. This CDR3 has 12 amino acids. Germline CDR1 is MNHNS and CDR2 is SASEGT. V lost 6 bases, J lost 4 bases, and 10 bases lay in between. The investigators amplified TCR beta CDR3 regions from RNA transcripts. In the first-round RT-PCR of the TCR CDR3, the HTBI primer set was used. TCRdb processed the multiplex PCR reads anew with MiXCR; each CDR3 protein has one entry. The sample includes under 350,000 distinct CDR3 sequences, roughly a fifth of them seen just once. This sample was taken from a study of T cells in Graves' hyperthyroidism and ophthalmopathy. Study-level findings and limits: Stable hyperthyroidism and ophthalmopathy were separated using 13 V-J signatures. Among clonotypes expanded in thyroid above 0.001, most were also found in blood.

Newly diagnosed hyperthyroidism patients aged 18 to 65 years had disease lasting under 2 months. The source material was blood. The TCR was taken from a woman in her forties or fifties with Graves' hyperthyroidism. The chain has TRBV6-1 and TRBJ2-7; a weak D match, TRBD1 (5 bases). In DNA, the CDR3 is TGTGCCAGCAGGAGACAGTCTTACGAGCAGTACTTC. Protein: CASRRQSYEQYF.